The subject of this entry is one T cell receptor beta chain. The record originates from a study of blood T cell repertoires in COVID-19. Background on the study: The study drew acute and convalescent COVID-19 samples from the United States, Italy and Spain. PBMCs, B-cell-depleted T cells, or T cells were the source of the cDNA or gDNA that made up the material.

As processed by the authors: Using reference gene primer amplification, nucleated cell counts were estimated. Produced via immunoSEQ multiplex PCR; TCRdb's table is partial and in-frame only. D and trimming come from the DNA, and the V and J calls and clone size come from that table. This sample has fewer than 180,000 clones, with 65% to 90% found just once. Trimming removed 6 bases from V and 7 bases from J; junction bases left unmatched: 10. Germline CDR1 MNHEY, CDR2 SMNVEV (reference sequence). The CDR3 contains 15 residues. The origin of this receptor is a man in his 70s with acute or convalescent COVID-19. Sequencing used peripheral blood. V usage is TRBV27 and J usage is TRBJ2-1; TRBD2 matches at 9 bases. The CDR3 protein is CASSRLSGSENEQFF. In DNA form, the CDR3 reads TGTGCCAGCAGCCGGCTTAGCGGGAGCGAAAATGAGCAGTTCTTC.